The 18 T cell receptor beta chains below come from one sample, sequenced in a study of regulatory T cells in long-lasting Graves disease. CDR3-region Arm-PCR and iRepertoire HTBI primers produced the TCR beta libraries. TCRdb re-called the multiplex PCR reads through MiXCR, storing one row per CDR3 protein. The sample has about 540,000 distinct CDR3 sequences; approximately 12% are singletons. Time point reported: newly diagnosed GD, antithyroid drugs for less than 3 months. There was RNA extracted from PBMCs, and the TCR library was made from it. The sample also formed part of further work on T cells in Graves' hyperthyroidism and ophthalmopathy.

Sequenced here: peripheral blood mononuclear cells (PBMCs), sampled at new diagnosis, from a patient treated with antithyroid drugs. Every receptor here comes from a man aged 30-40 years with Graves disease.

About this clonotype: A much larger clone is a single base away; this may be a read error. The chain links TRBV7-3 to TRBJ1-1; D might be TRBD1 (5 bases). The germline gives CDR1 SGHTA, CDR2 FQGTGA. CDR3 length: 16 amino acids. V was trimmed by 3 bases and J by 3 bases, leaving 17 bases between them. CDR3 sequence: CASSFLRGIGDTEAFF. The CDR3 nucleotides are TGTGCCAGCAGCTTCCTCCGGGGAATAGGGGACACTGAAGCTTTCTTT.

This clonotype was counted ten times or more. The rearrangement joins TRBV30 to TRBJ1-2; D gene unclear. V lost 1 base, J lost 7 bases, and 10 bases lay in between. The CDR3 consists of 12 residues. CDR1 and CDR2 (germline): GTSNPN, SVGIG (reference sequence). CDR3 region: CAWSENGLGYTF. DNA of the CDR3: TGTGCCTGGAGTGAGAATGGGCTTGGCTACACCTTC.

There are many counts of this clonotype. The chain couples TRBV29-1 to TRBJ2-5, with TRBD1 matching over 7 bases. CDR1 is SQVTM and CDR2 is ANQGSEA in the germline V gene. V shed 4 bases and J 4 bases; nucleotides not matched to a gene: 6. The CDR3 spans 13 residues. CDR3 region: CSVGGSGGETQYF. The CDR3 DNA reads TGCAGCGTTGGAGGGTCAGGGGGAGAGACCCAGTACTTC.

This clonotype showed up just a few times. This chain joins TRBV29-1 and TRBJ2-5, with 7 bases lining up with TRBD1. This CDR3 spans 12 amino acids. J was trimmed by 5 bases and V by 4 bases; bases with no gene match: 4. Germline CDR1 and CDR2: SQVTM and ANQGSEA. In DNA form, the CDR3 reads TGCAGCGTTGTAGGGGGCGATGAGACCCAGTACTTC. Translation gives CSVVGGDETQYF. Together with reference TRBV29-1 and TRBJ2-5, the CDR3 gives the full variable domain: SAVISQKPSRDICQRGTSLTIQCQVDSQVTMMFWYRQQPGQSLTLIATANQGSEATYESGFVIDKFPISRPNLTFSTLTVSNMSPEDSSIYLCSVVGGDETQYFGPGTRLLVL.

Points on this clonotype: A much larger clone lies a single base off, so this may be a read error. The chain couples TRBV12-3 or TRBV12-4 to TRBJ1-2, with D perhaps TRBD1 (6 bases). The CDR3 contains 15 residues. CDR3 coding DNA: TGTGCCAGCGGTCTCGGAGGGGGGGTTAACAATGGCTACACCTTC. Its translation is CASGLGGGVNNGYTF.

A few counts support this clonotype. The rearrangement joins TRBV19 to TRBJ2-4; 8 nucleotides align to TRBD1. Germline CDR1 LNHDA, CDR2 SQIVND (reference sequence). This CDR3 region has 15 residues. V lost 7 bases, J lost 4 bases, and 9 bases stayed unmatched. CDR3 amino acids: CASTNAGGSKNIQYF. CDR3 nucleotide sequence: TGTGCCAGTACGAACGCAGGGGGCTCTAAAAACATTCAGTACTTC.

V usage is TRBV24-1 and J usage is TRBJ2-3; 12 bases line up with TRBD2. V shed 4 bases and J 5 bases; nucleotides not matched to a gene: 9. Germline assignment: CDR1 KGHDR and CDR2 SFDVKD. CDR3 size: 17 residues. CDR3 nucleotide sequence: TGTGCCACCAGTGACGCTAGCGGGAGGGCCCGGGTAGATACGCAGTATTTT. This codes for CATSDASGRARVDTQYF.

This clonotype was counted at least ten times. V gene TRBV27 combines with J gene TRBJ2-5; TRBD2 is a possible D gene (6 bases). The V gene's germline CDR1 is MNHEY and CDR2 SMNVEV (reference sequence). The CDR3 loop spans 15 amino acids. Trimming took off 5 bases at V and 2 bases at J, with 15 bases between the two ends. This chain's CDR3 is CASSVYGEAQETQYF. For the CDR3, the DNA is TGTGCCAGCAGTGTCTATGGGGAGGCTCAAGAGACCCAGTACTTC.

The genes are TRBV12-3 or TRBV12-4 and TRBJ1-5; D gene ambiguous. Trimming pared 5 bases from V and 0 bases from J, leaving 8 bases between. This CDR3 comprises 14 residues. The CDR3 DNA follows: TGTGCCAGCAGTAACGACTATAGCAATCAGCCCCAGCATTTT. Translating it yields CASSNDYSNQPQHF.

This clonotype occurred a few times. J is TRBJ1-5 and V is TRBV29-1; D is uncertain. The CDR3 runs 14 residues. CDR1 is SQVTM, CDR2 ANQGSEA, per germline. Trimming stripped 8 bases from V and 6 bases from J, with 20 bases between. CDR3 residues: CSIQTESDRQPQHF. The DNA of the CDR3 is TGCAGCATACAGACCGAATCGGATCGTCAGCCCCAGCATTTT.

This clonotype was observed a few times. J is TRBJ1-2 and V is TRBV27; D possibly corresponds to TRBD1 (5 bases). Germline CDR1 MNHEY, CDR2 SMNVEV (reference sequence). V was cut by 2 bases and J by 8 bases, with 12 bases left in between. This CDR3 comprises 13 residues. The DNA for the CDR3 is TGTGCCAGCAGTTTAAACGGGGGTGCCGGCTACACCTTC. Translated: CASSLNGGAGYTF.

This clonotype was recorded at least ten times. The junction does not match germline at one end; this may be a read error. The V call is TRBV19, the J call TRBJ2-6; the D is unclear. The CDR3 has 15 amino acids. From germline, CDR1 is LNHDA and CDR2 SQIVND (reference sequence). CDR3 sequence (DNA): TGTGCCAGCAGTATAGGTGGGTCCGGGGCCAACGTCCTGACTTTC. It specifies CASSIGGSGANVLTF. The whole variable domain, remainder taken from reference TRBV19 and TRBJ2-6, is DGGITQSPKYLFRKEGQNVTLSCEQNLNHDAMYWYRQDPGQGLRLIYYSQIVNDFQKGDIAEGYSVSREKKESFPLTVTSAQKNPTAFYLCASSIGGSGANVLTFGAGSRLTVL.

Notes on this clonotype: Being one base from a much bigger clone, this may be a read error. This sequence joins TRBV3-1 and TRBJ1-1, with D perhaps matching TRBD1 (5 bases). V lost 0 bases and J lost 3, with 8 bases in between. Looked up from germline, CDR1 is LGHDT and CDR2 is YNNKEL (reference sequence). The CDR3 runs 14 residues. For the CDR3, the DNA is TGTGCCAGCAGCCAAGAGTACAGGCACACTGAAGCTTTCTTT. It yields the protein CASSQEYRHTEAFF.

This clonotype was counted many times. The V gene is TRBV5-1, the J gene TRBJ2-2; possibly TRBD1 for D (5 bases). Trimming removed 1 base at V and 7 bases at J, with 14 bases between. CDR1 and CDR2 (germline): SGHRS, YFSETQ. The CDR3 is 15 residues long. CDR3 in amino acids: CASSLKAREIGELFF. DNA of the CDR3: TGCGCCAGCAGCTTGAAAGCCAGGGAAATCGGGGAGCTGTTTTTT.

This clonotype was picked up one time. A single base separates this from a much larger clone, so it may be a read error. The chain recombines TRBV14 with TRBJ2-1; D remains ambiguous. The CDR3 has 14 residues. Between the trimmed V and J ends, which lost 0 bases and 10 bases, there was a span of 13 bases. Germline CDR1 reads SGHDN; CDR2 reads FVKESK. CDR3 sequence: CASSQEWPVGEQFF. The CDR3 DNA sequence: TGTGCCAGCAGCCAAGAGTGGCCGGTGGGCGAGCAGTTCTTC.

This clonotype was seen a handful of times. This chain joins TRBV6-1 and TRBJ2-2; TRBD2 might be the D (6 bases). V lost 4 bases and J lost 6, with 21 bases in between. Germline-derived CDR1 and CDR2 are MNHNS and SASEGT. CDR3 length equals 17 residues. The CDR3 is CASSATGTEIVPGELFF. The CDR3 bases are TGTGCCAGCAGTGCCACGGGGACTGAAATAGTTCCCGGGGAGCTGTTTTTT.

This clonotype has more than one count but fewer than ten. V gene TRBV5-1 combines with J gene TRBJ2-1; TRBD2 might be the D (6 bases). This CDR3 has 15 residues. V was shortened by 0 bases and J by 2 bases, with 9 bases between the two germline ends. Germline values: CDR1 SGHRS, CDR2 YFSETQ. In DNA, the CDR3 is TGCGCCAGCAGCTTGGCCGCGGGAACCTACAATGAGCAGTTCTTC. Protein product: CASSLAAGTYNEQFF.

There are many counts of this clonotype. A read error may account for a junction end that differs from germline. The chain uses TRBV12-3 or TRBV12-4 and TRBJ2-1, with D maybe TRBD2 (5 bases). CDR3 length equals 14 residues. The CDR3 spells CASSLVRAANEQSF. The CDR3 DNA reads TGTGCCAGCAGTTTGGTGAGGGCCGCGAATGAGCAGTCCTTC.